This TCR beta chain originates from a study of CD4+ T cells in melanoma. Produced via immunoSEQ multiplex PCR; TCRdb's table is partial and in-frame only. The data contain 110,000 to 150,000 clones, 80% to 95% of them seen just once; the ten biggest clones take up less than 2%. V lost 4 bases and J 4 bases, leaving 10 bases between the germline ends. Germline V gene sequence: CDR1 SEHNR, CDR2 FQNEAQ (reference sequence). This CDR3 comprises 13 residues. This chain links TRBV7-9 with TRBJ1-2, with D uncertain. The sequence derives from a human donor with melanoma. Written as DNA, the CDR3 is TGTGCCAGCAGCTCGGGTGGGTCCTATGGCTACACCTTC. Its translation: CASSSGGSYGYTF.